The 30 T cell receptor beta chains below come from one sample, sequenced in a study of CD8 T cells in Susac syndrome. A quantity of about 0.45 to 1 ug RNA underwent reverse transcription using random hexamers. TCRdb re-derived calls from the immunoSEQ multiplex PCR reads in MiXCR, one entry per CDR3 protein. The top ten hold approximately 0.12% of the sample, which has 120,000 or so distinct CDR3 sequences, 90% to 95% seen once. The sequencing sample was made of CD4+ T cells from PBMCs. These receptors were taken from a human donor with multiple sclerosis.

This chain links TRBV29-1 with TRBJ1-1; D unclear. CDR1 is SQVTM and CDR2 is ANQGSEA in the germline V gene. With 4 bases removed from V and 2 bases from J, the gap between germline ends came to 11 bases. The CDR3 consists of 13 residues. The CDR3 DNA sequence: TGCAGCGTTGGTTCCAAGACTAACACTGAAGCTTTCTTT. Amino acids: CSVGSKTNTEAFF.

Here the CDR3 DNA reads TGTGCCAGCAGCTTGTCGACTCAGGGAGTCCGAAGCTACACCTTC. Translating it yields CASSLSTQGVRSYTF. The rearrangement links TRBV9 to TRBJ1-2, with TRBD1 as a possible D gene (5 bases). Trimming cost V 4 bases and J 9 bases, with 22 bases left between them. Germline-derived CDR1 and CDR2 are SGDLS and YYNGEE. This CDR3 comprises 15 residues.

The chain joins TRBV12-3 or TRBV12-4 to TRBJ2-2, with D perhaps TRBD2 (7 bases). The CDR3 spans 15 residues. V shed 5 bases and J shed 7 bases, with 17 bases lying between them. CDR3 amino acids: CASSPLGGANGELFF. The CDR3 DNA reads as TGTGCCAGCAGTCCTTTGGGGGGGGCAAACGGGGAGCTGTTTTTT.

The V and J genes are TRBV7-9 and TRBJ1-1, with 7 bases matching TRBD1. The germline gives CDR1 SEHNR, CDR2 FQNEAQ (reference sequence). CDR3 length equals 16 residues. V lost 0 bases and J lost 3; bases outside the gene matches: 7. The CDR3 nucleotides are TGTGCCAGCAGCTTAGCCATACAGGGGCGAGACACTGAAGCTTTCTTT. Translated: CASSLAIQGRDTEAFF.

In DNA, the CDR3 is TGTGCCAGCAGCGTAGCGTCCTACGCTGGCGAGGAGCAGTACTTC. Protein sequence: CASSVASYAGEEQYF. The chain has TRBV9 and TRBJ2-7, with unresolved D. The CDR3 has 15 amino acids. V shed 0 bases and J shed 7 bases, with 17 bases lying between them. The germline V gene encodes CDR1 SGDLS and CDR2 YYNGEE.

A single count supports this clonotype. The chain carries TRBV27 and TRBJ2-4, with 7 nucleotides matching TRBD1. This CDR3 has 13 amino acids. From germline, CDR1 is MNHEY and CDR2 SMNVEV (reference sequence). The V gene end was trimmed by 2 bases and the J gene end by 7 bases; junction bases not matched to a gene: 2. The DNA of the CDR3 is TGTGCCAGCAGTTTAAGGGGGCTGAACATTCAGTACTTC. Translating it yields CASSLRGLNIQYF.

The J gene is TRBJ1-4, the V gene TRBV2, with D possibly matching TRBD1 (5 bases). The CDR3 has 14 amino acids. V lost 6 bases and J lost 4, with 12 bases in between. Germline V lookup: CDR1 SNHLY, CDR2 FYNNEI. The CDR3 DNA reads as TGTGCCAGCAGATGGACGGGGCTTAATGAAAAACTGTTTTTT. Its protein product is CASRWTGLNEKLFF.

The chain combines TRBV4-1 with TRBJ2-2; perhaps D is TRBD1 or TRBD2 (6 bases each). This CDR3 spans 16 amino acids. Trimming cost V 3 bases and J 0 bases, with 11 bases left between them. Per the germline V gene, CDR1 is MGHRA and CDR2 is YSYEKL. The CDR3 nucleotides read TGCGCCAGCAGCCAGGCGGGACACACGAACACCGGGGAGCTGTTTTTT. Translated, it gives CASSQAGHTNTGELFF.

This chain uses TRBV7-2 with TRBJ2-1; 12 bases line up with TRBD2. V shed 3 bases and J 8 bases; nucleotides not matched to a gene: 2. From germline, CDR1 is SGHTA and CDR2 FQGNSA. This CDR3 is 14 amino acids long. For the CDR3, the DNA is TGTGCCAGCAGCTTGGGGACTAGCGGGCATGAGCAGTTCTTC. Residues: CASSLGTSGHEQFF.

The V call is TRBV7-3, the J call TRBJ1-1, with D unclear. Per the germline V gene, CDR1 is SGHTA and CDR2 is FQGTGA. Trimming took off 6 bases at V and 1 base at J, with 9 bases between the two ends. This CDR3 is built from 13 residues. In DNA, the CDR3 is TGTGCCAGCAGTTCACACGCGAACACTGAAGCTTTCTTT. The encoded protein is CASSSHANTEAFF.

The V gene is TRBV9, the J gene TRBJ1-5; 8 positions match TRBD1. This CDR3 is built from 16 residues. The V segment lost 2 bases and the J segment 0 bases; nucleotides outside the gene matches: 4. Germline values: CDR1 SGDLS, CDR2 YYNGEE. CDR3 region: CASSVGQGHSNQPQHF. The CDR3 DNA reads TGTGCCAGCAGCGTCGGACAGGGCCATAGCAATCAGCCCCAGCATTTT.

CDR3 coding DNA: TGCAGTGCTAGGCCCGACAGCCAAGAGACCCAGTACTTC. Protein: CSARPDSQETQYF. The gene calls are TRBV20-1 and TRBJ2-5; maybe TRBD1 (5 bases). V was clipped by 3 bases and J by 1 base, with 9 bases between them. This CDR3 is built from 13 residues. CDR1 DFQATT and CDR2 SNEGSKA come from the germline V gene (reference sequence).

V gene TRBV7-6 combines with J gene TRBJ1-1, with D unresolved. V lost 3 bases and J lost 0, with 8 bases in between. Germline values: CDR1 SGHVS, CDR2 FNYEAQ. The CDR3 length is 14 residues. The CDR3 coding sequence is TGTGCCAGCAGCTTTTCTGGGATGAACACTGAAGCTTTCTTT. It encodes CASSFSGMNTEAFF.

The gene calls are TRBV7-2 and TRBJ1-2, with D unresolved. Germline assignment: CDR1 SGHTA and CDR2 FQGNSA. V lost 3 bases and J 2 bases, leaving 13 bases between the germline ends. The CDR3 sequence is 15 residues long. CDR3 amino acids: CASSLALYGNYGYTF. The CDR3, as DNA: TGTGCCAGCAGCTTGGCTCTATATGGAAACTATGGCTACACCTTC.

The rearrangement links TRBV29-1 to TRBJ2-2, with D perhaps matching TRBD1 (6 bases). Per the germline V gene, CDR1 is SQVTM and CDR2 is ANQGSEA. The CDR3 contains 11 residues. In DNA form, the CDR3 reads TGCACAGCGATGGGGGCAGGGGAGCTGTTTTTT. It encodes CTAMGAGELFF.

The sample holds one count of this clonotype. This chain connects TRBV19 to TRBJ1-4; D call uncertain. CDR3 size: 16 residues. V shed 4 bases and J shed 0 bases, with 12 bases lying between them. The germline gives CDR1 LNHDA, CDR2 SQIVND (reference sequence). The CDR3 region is CASSKGVFATNEKLFF. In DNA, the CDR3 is TGTGCCAGTAGTAAAGGAGTCTTTGCAACTAATGAAAAACTGTTTTTT.

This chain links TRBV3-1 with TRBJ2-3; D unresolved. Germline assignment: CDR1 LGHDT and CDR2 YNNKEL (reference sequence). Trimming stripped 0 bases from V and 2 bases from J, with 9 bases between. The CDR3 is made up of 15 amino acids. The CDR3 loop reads CASSQEWQNTDTQYF. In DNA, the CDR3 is TGTGCCAGCAGCCAAGAGTGGCAAAACACAGATACGCAGTATTTT.

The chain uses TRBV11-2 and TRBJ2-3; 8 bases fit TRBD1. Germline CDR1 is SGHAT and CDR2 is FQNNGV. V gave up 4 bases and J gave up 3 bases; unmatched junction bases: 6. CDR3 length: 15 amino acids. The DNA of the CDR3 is TGTGCCAGCAGCTGGGACCGACAGGGGACAGATACGCAGTATTTT. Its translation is CASSWDRQGTDTQYF.

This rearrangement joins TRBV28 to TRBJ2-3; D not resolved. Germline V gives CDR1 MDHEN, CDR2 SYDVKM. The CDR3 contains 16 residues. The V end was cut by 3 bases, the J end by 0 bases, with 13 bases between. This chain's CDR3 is CASSFQTPLSTDTQYF. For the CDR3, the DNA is TGTGCCAGCAGTTTCCAGACTCCCCTGAGCACAGATACGCAGTATTTT.

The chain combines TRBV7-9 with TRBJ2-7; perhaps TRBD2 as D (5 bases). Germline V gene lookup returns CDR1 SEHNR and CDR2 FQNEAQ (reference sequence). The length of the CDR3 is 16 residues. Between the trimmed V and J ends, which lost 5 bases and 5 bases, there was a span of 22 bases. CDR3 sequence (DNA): TGTGCCAGCAGCCGAGGGTGGCAGGCGACTCGGGACGAGCAGTACTTC. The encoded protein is CASSRGWQATRDEQYF.

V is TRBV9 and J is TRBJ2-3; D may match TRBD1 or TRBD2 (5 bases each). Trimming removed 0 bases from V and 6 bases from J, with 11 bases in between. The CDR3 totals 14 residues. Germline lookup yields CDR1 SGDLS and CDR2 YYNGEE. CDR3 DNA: TGTGCCAGCAGCGTAGCCGGGGCAGGGGATACGCAGTATTTT. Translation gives CASSVAGAGDTQYF. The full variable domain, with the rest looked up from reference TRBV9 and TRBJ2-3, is DSGVTQTPKHLITATGQRVTLRCSPRSGDLSVYWYQQSLDQGLQFLIQYYNGEERAKGNILERFSAQQFPDLHSELNLSSLELGDSALYFCASSVAGAGDTQYFGPGTRLTVL.

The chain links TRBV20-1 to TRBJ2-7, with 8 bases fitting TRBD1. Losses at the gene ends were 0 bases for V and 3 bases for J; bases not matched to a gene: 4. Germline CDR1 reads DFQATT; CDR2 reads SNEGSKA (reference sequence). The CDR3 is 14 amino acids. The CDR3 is CSARDRTGNYEQYF. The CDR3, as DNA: TGCAGTGCTAGAGATAGGACAGGGAACTACGAGCAGTACTTC.

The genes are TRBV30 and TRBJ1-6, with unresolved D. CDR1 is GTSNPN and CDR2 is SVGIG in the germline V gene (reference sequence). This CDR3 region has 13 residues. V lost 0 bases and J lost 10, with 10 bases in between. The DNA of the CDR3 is TGTGCCTGGAGTGTAAACAACCCATCACCCCTCCACTTT. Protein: CAWSVNNPSPLHF.

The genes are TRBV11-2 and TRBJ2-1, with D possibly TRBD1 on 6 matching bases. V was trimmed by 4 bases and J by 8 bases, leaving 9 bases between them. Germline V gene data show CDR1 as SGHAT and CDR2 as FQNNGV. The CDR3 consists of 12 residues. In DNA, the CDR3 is TGTGCCAGCAGCTCCTACAGGGATGAGCAGTTCTTC. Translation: CASSSYRDEQFF.

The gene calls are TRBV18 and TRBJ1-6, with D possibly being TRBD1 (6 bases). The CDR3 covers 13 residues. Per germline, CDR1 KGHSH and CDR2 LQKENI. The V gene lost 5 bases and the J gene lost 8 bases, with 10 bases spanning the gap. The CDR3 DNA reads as TGTGCCAGCTCATCGGCAGGGGATTCACCCCTCCACTTT. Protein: CASSSAGDSPLHF.

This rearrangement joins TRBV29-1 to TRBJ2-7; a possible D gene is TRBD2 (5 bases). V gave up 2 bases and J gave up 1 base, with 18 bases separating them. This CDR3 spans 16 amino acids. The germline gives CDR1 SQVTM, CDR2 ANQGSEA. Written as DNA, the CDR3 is TGCAGCGTTGAAAGCCACAGTAGCGCGCGTTCCTACGAGCAGTACTTC. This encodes CSVESHSSARSYEQYF.

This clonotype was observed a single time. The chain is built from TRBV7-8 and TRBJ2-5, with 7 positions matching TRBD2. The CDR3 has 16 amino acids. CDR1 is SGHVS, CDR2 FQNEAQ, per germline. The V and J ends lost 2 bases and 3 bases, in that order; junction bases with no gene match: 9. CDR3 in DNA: TGTGCCAGCAGCTTAACGGGAGGCCCACCCGAAGAGACCCAGTACTTC. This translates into CASSLTGGPPEETQYF.

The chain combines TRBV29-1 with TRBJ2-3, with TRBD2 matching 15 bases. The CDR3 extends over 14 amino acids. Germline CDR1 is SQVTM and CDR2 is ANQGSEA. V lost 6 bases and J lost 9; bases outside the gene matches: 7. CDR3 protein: CSVRTSGRANTQYF. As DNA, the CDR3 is TGCAGCGTCCGGACTAGCGGGAGGGCCAACACGCAGTATTTT.

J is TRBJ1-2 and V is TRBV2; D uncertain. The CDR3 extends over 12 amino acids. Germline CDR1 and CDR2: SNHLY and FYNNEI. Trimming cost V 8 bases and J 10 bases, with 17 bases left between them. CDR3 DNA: TGTGCCAGCTGCTTAGGGCAGGAACCCTACACCTTC. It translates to CASCLGQEPYTF. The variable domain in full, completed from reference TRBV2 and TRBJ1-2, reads EPEVTQTPSHQVTQMGQEVILRCVPISNHLYFYWYRQILGQKVEFLVSFYNNEISEKSEIFDDQFSVERPDGSNFTLKIRSTKLEDSAMYFCASCLGQEPYTFGSGTRLTVV.

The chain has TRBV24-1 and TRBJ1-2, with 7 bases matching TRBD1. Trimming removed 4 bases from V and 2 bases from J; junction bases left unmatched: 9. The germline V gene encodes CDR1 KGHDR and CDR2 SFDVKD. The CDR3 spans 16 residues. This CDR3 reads CATSDPPGQKNYGYTF. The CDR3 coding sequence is TGTGCCACCAGTGACCCCCCGGGACAGAAAAACTATGGCTACACCTTC.